These T cell receptor beta chains were read from a single sample in a study of identical twins. From the 5' RACE reads, TCRdb called clonotypes with MiXCR, one entry per CDR3 protein. The profile shows 220,000 or so distinct CDR3 sequences, roughly 7% of them singletons. These same records also appear under a second study, on yellow fever vaccine responses in identical twins.

The sequenced sample was memory (CD45RO+) T cells sorted from blood. These receptor sequences come from a woman under 30 in good health. Both conserved end residues are part of each CDR3.

v_gene	j_gene	CDR3aa
TRBV29-1	TRBJ2-2	CSVTQGAWETGELFF
TRBV5-1	TRBJ1-1	CASAQGGNTEAFF
TRBV29-1	TRBJ1-6	CSVPGQRNSPLHF
TRBV24-1	TRBJ2-1	CATSDPTGSSYNEQFF
TRBV27	TRBJ1-1	CASSAAFRSNTEAFF
TRBV25-1	TRBJ2-5	CANSDRRKETQYF
TRBV27	TRBJ2-1	CASRTGTGHYNEQFF
TRBV28	TRBJ2-1	CASSSLSFRRVQHEQFF
TRBV3-1	TRBJ2-1	CASCQTSGRAGSYNEQFF
TRBV7-3	TRBJ2-2	CASSLTSGVWTGELFF
TRBV20-1	TRBJ1-3	CSARVRGAPLSGNTIYF
TRBV28	TRBJ2-6	CASSLSSSSGANVLTF
TRBV7-3	TRBJ2-2	CASSSQGAIGELFF